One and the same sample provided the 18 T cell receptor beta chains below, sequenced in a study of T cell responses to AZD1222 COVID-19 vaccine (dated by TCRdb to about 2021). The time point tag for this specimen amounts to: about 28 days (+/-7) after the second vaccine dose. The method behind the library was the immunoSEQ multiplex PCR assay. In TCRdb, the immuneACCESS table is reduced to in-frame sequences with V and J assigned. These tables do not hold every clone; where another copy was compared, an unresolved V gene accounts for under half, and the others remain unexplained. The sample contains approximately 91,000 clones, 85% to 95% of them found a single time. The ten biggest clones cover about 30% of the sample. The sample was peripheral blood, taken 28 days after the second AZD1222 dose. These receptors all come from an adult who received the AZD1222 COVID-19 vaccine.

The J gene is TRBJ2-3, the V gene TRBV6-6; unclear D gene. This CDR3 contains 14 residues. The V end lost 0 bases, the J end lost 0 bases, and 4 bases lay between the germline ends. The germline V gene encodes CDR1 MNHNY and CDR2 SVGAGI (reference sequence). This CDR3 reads CASSYSHSTDTQYF. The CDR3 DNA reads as TGTGCCAGCAGTTACTCCCACAGCACAGATACGCAGTATTTT.

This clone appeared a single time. CDR3 DNA sequence: TGTGCCAGATGTCGAGTCGGGGGGAATCAGCCCCAGCATTTT. This gives the protein CARCRVGGNQPQHF. This chain uses TRBV6-5 with TRBJ1-5; D may be TRBD1 (5 bases). Germline V lookup: CDR1 MNHEY, CDR2 SVGAGI. CDR3 length: 14 amino acids. Trimming removed 9 bases at V and 4 bases at J, with 16 bases between.

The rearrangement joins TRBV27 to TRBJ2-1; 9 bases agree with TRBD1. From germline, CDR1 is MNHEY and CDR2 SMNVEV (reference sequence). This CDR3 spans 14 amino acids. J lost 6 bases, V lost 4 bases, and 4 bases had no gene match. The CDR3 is CASSWDRVSNEQFF. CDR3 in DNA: TGTGCCAGCAGTTGGGACAGGGTGAGCAATGAGCAGTTCTTC.

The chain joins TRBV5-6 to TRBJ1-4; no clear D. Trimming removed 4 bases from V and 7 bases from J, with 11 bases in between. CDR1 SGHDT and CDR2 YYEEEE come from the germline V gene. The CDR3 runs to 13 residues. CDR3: CASSRIRGEKLFF. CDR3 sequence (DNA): TGTGCCAGCAGCCGGATCAGAGGTGAAAAACTGTTTTTT.

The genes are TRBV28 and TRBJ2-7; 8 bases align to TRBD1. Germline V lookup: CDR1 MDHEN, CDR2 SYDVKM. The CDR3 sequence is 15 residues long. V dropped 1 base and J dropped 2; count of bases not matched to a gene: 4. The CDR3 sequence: CASSLYWTGTYEQYF. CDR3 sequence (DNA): TGTGCCAGCAGTTTATACTGGACAGGGACCTACGAGCAGTACTTC.

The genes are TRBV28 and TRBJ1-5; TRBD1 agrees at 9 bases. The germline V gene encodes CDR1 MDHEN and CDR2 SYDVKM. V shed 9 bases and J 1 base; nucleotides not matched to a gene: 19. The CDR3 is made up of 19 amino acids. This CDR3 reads CASGPFWDRAAGSNQPQHF. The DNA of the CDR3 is TGTGCCAGTGGGCCATTCTGGGACAGGGCCGCAGGGAGCAATCAGCCCCAGCATTTT.

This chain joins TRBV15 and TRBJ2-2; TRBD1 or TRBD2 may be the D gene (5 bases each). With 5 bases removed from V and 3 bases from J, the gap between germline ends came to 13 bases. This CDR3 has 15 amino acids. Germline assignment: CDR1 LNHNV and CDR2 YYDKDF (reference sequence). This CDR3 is CATSRSQGHTGELFF. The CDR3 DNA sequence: TGTGCCACCAGCCGGTCGCAGGGACACACCGGGGAGCTGTTTTTT. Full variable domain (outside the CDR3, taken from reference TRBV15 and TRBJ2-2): DAMVIQNPRYQVTQFGKPVTLSCSQTLNHNVMYWYQQKSSQAPKLLFHYYDKDFNNEADTPDNFQSRRPNTSFCFLDIRSPGLGDTAMYLCATSRSQGHTGELFFGEGSRLTVL.

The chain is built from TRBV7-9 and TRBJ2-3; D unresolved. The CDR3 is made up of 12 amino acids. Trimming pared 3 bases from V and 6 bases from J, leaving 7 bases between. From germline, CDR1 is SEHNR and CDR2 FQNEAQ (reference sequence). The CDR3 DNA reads TGTGCCAGCAGCTTTTTGGGGGATACGCAGTATTTT. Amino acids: CASSFLGDTQYF.

The CDR3 DNA sequence: TGTGCCAGCAGCCAAAGGCCCCCGGGAGAGATTGAGCAGTTCTTC. It is translated as CASSQRPPGEIEQFF. The genes are TRBV4-2 and TRBJ2-1; maybe TRBD2 (6 bases). V was pared by 2 bases and J by 9 bases, with 17 bases between. In germline, CDR1 is LGHNA, CDR2 YNFKEQ. CDR3 length equals 15 residues.

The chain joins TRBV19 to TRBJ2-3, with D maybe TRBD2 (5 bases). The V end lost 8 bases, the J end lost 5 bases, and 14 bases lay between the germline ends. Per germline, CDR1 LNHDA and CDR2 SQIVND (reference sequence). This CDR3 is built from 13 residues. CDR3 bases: TGTGCCAGTCGACCGGGGAGCGGAGATACGCAGTATTTT. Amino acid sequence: CASRPGSGDTQYF.

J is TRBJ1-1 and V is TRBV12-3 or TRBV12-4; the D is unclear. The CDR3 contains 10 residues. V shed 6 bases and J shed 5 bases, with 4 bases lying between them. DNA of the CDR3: TGTGCCAGCAGCGGGACTGAAGCTTTCTTT. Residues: CASSGTEAFF.

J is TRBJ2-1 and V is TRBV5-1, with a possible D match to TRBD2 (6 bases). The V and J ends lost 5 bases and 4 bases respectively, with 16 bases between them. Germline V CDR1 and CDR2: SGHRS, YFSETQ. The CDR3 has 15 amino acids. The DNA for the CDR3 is TGCGCCAGCAGACCTTCGGAGGGGACTTACAATGAGCAGTTCTTC. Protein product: CASRPSEGTYNEQFF. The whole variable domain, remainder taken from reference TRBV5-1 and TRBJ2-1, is KAGVTQTPRYLIKTRGQQVTLSCSPISGHRSVSWYQQTPGQGLQFLFEYFSETQRNKGNFPGRFSGRQFSNSRSEMNVSTLELGDSALYLCASRPSEGTYNEQFFGPGTRLTVL.

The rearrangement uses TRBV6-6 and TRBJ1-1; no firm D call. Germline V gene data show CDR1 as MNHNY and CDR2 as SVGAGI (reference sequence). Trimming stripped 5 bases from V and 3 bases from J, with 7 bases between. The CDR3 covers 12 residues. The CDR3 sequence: CASSLLDTEAFF. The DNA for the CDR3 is TGTGCCAGCAGTCTTCTAGACACTGAAGCTTTCTTT.

CDR3 DNA: TGTGCCAGTGAGACTGAGGGGGGGTACAATGAGCAGTTCTTC. Translation: CASETEGGYNEQFF. This chain uses TRBV2 with TRBJ2-1, with D possibly matching TRBD2 (7 bases). The CDR3 is made up of 14 amino acids. Looked up from germline, CDR1 is SNHLY and CDR2 is FYNNEI. The V end was cut by 9 bases, the J end by 4 bases, with 16 bases between.

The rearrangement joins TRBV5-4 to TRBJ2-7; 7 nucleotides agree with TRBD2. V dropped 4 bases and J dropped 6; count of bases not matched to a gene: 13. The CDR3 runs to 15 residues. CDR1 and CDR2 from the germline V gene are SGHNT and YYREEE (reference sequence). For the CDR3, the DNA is TGTGCCAGCAGCCTATCACGGGGGGAGGGGTCCGAGCAGTACTTC. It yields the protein CASSLSRGEGSEQYF.

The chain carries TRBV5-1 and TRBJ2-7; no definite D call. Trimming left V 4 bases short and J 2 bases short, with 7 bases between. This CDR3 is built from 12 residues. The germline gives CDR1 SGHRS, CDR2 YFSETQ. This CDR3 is CASSPPTYEQYF. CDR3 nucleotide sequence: TGCGCCAGCAGCCCTCCCACCTACGAGCAGTACTTC. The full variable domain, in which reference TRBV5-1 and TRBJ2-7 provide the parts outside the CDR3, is KAGVTQTPRYLIKTRGQQVTLSCSPISGHRSVSWYQQTPGQGLQFLFEYFSETQRNKGNFPGRFSGRQFSNSRSEMNVSTLELGDSALYLCASSPPTYEQYFGPGTRLTVT.

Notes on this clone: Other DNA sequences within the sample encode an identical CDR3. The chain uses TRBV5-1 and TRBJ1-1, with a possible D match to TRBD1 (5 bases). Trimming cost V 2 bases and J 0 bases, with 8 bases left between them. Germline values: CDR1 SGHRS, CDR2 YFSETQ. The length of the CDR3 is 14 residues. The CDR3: CASSFEGMNTEAFF. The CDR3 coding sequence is TGCGCCAGCAGCTTTGAGGGGATGAACACTGAAGCTTTCTTT.

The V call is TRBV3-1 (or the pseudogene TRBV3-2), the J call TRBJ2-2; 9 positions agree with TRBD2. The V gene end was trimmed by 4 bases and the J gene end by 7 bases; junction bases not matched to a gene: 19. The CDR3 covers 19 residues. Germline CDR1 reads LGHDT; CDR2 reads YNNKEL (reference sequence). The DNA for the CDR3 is TGTGCCAGCAGCCTCCACTCCCTAGGGGGCGGGAGGGCCGGCGGGGAGCTGTTTTTT. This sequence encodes CASSLHSLGGGRAGGELFF.